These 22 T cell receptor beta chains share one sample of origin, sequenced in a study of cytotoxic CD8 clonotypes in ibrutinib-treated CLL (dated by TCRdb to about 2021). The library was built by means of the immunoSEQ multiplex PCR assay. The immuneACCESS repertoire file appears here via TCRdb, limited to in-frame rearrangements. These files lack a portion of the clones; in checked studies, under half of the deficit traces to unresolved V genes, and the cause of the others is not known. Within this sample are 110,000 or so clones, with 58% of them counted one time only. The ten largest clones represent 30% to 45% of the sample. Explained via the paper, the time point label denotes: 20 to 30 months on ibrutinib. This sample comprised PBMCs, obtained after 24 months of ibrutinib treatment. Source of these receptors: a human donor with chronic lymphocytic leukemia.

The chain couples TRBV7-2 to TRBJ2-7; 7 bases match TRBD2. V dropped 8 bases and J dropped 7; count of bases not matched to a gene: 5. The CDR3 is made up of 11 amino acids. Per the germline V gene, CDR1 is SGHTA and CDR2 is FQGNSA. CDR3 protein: CASQGEGEQYF. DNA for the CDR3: TGTGCCAGCCAAGGGGAGGGGGAGCAGTACTTC.

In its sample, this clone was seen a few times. The CDR3 loop is CASSPAGVSPLHF. CDR3 bases: TGCGCCAGCAGCCCCGCGGGGGTATCACCCCTCCACTTT. The rearrangement uses TRBV5-1 and TRBJ1-6, with TRBD1 as a possible D gene (5 bases). Trimming pared 4 bases from V and 10 bases from J, leaving 12 bases between. From germline, CDR1 is SGHRS and CDR2 YFSETQ. This CDR3 is built from 13 residues.

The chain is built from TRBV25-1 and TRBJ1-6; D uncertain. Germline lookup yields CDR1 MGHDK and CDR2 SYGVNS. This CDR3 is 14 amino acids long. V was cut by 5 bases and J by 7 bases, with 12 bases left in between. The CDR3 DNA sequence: TGTGCCAGCAGTCCTCCGGCGGGGAATTCACCCCTCCACTTT. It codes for CASSPPAGNSPLHF.

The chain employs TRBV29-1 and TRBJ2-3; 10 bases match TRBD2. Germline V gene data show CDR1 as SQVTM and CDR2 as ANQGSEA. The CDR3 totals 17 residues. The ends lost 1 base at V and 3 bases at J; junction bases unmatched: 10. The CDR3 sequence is CSVEGRASGGPTDTQYF. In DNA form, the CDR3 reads TGCAGCGTTGAAGGTCGGGCTAGCGGGGGACCTACAGATACGCAGTATTTT.

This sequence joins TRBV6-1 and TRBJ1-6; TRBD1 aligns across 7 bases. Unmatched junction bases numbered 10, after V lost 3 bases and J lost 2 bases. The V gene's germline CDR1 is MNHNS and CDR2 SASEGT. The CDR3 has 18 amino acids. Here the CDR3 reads CASSEGPDRVAYNSPLHF. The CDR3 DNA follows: TGTGCCAGCAGTGAGGGCCCCGACAGGGTCGCCTATAATTCACCCCTCCACTTT.

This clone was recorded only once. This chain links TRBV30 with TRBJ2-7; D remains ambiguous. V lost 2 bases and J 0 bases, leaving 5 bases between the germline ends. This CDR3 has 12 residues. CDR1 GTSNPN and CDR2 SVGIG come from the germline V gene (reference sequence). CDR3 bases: TGTGCCTGGAGTTTGAACTCCTACGAGCAGTACTTC. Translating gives CAWSLNSYEQYF. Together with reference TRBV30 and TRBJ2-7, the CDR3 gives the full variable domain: SQTIHQWPATLVQPVGSPLSLECTVEGTSNPNLYWYRQAAGRGLQLLFYSVGIGQISSEVPQNLSASRPQDRQFILSSKKLLLSDSGFYLCAWSLNSYEQYFGPGTRLTVT.

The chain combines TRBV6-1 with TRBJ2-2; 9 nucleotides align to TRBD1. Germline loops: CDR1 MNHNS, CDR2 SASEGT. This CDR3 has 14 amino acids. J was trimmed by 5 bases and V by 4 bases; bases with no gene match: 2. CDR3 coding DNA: TGTGCCAGCAGTGGGACAGGGGTAACCGGGGAGCTGTTTTTT. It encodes CASSGTGVTGELFF.

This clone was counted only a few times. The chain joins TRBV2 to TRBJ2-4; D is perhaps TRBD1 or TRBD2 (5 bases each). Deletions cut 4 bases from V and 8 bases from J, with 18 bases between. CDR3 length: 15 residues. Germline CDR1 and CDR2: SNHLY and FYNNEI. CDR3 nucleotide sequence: TGTGCCAGCAGTGCTGGGGCAGGGATCGGGGACATTCAGTACTTC. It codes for CASSAGAGIGDIQYF.

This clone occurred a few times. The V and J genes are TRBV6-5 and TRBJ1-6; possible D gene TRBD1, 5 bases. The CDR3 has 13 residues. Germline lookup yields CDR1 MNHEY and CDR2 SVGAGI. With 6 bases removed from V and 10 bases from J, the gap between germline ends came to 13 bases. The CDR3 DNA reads TGTGCCAGCAGCTCGGGCTGGGGCTCACCCCTCCACTTT. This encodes CASSSGWGSPLHF.

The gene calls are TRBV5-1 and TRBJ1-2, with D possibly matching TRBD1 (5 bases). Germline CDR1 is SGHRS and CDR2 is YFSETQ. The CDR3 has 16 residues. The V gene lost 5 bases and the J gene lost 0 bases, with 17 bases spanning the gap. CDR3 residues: CASRGADAATNYGYTF. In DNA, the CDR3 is TGCGCCAGCAGAGGGGCAGATGCGGCTACTAACTATGGCTACACCTTC.

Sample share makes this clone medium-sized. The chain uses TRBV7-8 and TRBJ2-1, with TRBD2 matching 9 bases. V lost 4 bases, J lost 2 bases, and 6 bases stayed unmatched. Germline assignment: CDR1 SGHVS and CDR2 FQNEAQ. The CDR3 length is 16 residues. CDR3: CASSSRTSAPYNEQFF. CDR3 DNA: TGTGCCAGCAGCTCGAGGACTAGCGCTCCCTACAATGAGCAGTTCTTC.

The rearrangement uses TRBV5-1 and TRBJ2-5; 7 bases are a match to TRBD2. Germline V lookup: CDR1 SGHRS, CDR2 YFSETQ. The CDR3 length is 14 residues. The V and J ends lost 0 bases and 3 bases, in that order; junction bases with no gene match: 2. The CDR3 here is CASSLDLAEETQYF. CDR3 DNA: TGCGCCAGCAGCTTGGACCTAGCGGAAGAGACCCAGTACTTC.

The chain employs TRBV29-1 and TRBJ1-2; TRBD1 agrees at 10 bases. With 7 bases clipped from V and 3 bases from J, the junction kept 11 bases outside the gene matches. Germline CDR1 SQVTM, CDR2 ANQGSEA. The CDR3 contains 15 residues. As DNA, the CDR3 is TGCAGCGCAGAAGACAGGGGGCGGGGTGACTATGGCTACACCTTC. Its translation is CSAEDRGRGDYGYTF.

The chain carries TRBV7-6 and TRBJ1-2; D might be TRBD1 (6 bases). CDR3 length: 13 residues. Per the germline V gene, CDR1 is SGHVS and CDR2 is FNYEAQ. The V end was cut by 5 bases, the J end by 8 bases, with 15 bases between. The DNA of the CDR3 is TGTGCCAGCAGCCCTCCAGGGGCACAGGGCTACACCTTC. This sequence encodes CASSPPGAQGYTF.

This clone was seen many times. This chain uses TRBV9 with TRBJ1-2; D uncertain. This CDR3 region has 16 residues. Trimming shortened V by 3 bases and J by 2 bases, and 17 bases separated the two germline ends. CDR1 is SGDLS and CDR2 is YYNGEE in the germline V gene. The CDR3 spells CASSAETGRGNYGYTF. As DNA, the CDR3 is TGTGCCAGCAGCGCGGAAACCGGTCGAGGGAACTATGGCTACACCTTC.

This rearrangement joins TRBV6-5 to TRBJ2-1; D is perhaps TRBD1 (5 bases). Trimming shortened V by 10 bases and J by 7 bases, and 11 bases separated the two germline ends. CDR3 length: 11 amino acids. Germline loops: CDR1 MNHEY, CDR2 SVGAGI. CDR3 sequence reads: CATRAGNEQFF. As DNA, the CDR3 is TGTGCCACCCGGGCAGGGAATGAGCAGTTCTTC.

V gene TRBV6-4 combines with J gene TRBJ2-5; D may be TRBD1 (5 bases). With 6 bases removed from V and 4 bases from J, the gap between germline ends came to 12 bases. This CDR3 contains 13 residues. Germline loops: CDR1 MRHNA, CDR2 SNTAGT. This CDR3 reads CASSRAGGETQYF. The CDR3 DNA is TGTGCCAGCAGCAGGGCAGGCGGAGAGACCCAGTACTTC.

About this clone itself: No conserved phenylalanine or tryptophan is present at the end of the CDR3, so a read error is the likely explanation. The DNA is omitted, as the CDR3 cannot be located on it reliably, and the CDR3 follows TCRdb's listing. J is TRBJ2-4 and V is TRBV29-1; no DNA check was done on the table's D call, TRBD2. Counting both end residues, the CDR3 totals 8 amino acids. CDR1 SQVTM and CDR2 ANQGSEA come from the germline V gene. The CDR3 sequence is CSVEDWRA.

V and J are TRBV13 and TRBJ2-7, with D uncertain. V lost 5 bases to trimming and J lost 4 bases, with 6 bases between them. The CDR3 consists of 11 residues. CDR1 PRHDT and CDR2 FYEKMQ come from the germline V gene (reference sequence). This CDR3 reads CASSQQYEQYF. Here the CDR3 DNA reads TGTGCCAGCAGCCAACAATACGAGCAGTACTTC.

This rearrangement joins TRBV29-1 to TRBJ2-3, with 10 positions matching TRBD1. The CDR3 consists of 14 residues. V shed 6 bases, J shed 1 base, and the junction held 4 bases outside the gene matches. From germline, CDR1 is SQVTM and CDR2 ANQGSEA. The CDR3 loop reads CSVDRGFGTDTQYF. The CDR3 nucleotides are TGCAGCGTGGACAGGGGGTTCGGCACAGATACGCAGTATTTT.

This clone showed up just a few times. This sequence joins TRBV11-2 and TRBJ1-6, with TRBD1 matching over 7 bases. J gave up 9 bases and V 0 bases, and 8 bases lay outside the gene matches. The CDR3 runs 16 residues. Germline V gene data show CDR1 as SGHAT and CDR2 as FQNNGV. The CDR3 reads CASSLDWRAGGSPLHF. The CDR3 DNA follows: TGTGCCAGCAGCTTAGATTGGCGGGCAGGGGGTTCACCCCTCCACTTT.

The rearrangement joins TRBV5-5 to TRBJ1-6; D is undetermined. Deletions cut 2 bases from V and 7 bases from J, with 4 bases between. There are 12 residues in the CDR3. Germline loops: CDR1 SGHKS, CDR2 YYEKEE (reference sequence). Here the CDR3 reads CASSFPNSPLHF. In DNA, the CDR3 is TGTGCCAGCAGCTTCCCAAATTCACCCCTCCACTTT.